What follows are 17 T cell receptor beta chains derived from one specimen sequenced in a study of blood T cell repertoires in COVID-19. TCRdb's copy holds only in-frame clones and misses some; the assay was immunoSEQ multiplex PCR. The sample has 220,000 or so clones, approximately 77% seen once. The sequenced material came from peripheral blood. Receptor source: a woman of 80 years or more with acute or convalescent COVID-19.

As DNA, the CDR3 is TGTGCCGTGGGCGATTTGGAGGACACCGGGGAGCTGTTTTTT. Encoded protein: CAVGDLEDTGELFF. The chain is built from TRBV7-3 and TRBJ2-2; weak D call: TRBD2 (5 bases). The CDR3 length is 14 residues. Germline CDR1 SGHTA, CDR2 FQGTGA. The ends were cut back, 11 bases at V and 3 bases at J, with 16 bases in the middle.

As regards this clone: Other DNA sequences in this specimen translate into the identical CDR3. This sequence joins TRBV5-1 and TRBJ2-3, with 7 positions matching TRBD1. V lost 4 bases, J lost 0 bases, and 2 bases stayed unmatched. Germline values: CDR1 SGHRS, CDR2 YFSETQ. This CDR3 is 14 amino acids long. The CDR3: CASSRDSSTDTQYF. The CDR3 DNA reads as TGCGCCAGCAGCCGGGACAGTAGCACAGATACGCAGTATTTT.

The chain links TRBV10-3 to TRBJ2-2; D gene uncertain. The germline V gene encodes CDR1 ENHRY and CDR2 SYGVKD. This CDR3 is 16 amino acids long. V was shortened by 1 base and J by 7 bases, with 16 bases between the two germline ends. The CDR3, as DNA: TGTGCCATCAGTGAGTTCGACACCGGAACTGGCGGGGAGCTGTTTTTT. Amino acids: CAISEFDTGTGGELFF.

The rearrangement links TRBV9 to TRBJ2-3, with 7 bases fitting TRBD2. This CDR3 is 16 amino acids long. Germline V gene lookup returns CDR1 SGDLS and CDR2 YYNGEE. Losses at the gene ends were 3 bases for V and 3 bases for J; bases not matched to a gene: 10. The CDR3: CASSGGGGIITDTQYF. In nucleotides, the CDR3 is TGTGCCAGCAGCGGTGGGGGAGGGATTATAACAGATACGCAGTATTTT. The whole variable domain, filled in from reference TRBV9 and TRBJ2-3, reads DSGVTQTPKHLITATGQRVTLRCSPRSGDLSVYWYQQSLDQGLQFLIQYYNGEERAKGNILERFSAQQFPDLHSELNLSSLELGDSALYFCASSGGGGIITDTQYFGPGTRLTVL.

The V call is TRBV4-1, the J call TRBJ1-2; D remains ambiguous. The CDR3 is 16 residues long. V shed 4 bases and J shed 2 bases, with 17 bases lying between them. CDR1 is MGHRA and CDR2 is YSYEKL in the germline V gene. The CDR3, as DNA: TGCGCCAGCAGCCGGGTCTTGATGGGCACCAACTATGGCTACACCTTC. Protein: CASSRVLMGTNYGYTF.

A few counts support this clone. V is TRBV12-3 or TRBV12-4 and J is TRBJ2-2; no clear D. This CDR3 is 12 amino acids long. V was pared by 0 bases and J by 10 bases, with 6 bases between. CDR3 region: CASSLAREELFF. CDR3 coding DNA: TGTGCCAGCAGTTTAGCACGAGAGGAGCTGTTTTTT.

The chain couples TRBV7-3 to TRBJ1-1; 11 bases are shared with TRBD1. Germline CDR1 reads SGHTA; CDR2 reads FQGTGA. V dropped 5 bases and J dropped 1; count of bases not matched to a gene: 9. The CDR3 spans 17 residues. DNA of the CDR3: TGTGCCAGCAGCCCAACGGGTGGACAGGGGGCGAACACTGAAGCTTTCTTT. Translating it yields CASSPTGGQGANTEAFF.

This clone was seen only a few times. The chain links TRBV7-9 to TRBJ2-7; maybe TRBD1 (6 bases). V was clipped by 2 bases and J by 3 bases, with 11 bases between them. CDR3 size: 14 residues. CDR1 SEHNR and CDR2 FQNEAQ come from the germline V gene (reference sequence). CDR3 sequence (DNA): TGTGCCAGCAGCTTATCGACAGGACTCTACGAGCAGTACTTC. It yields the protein CASSLSTGLYEQYF.

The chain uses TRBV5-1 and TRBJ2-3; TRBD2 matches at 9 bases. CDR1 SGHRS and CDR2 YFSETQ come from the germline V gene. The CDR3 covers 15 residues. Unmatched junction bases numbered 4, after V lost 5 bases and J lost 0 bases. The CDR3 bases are TGCGCCAGCAGGCGCGGGGGGGCCAGCACAGATACGCAGTATTTT. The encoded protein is CASRRGGASTDTQYF.

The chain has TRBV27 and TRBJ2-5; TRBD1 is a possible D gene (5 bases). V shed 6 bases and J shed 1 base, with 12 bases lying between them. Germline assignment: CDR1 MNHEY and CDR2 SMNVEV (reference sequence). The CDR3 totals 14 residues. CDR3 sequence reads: CASRTTALQETQYF. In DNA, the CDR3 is TGTGCCAGCAGGACGACAGCCCTCCAAGAGACCCAGTACTTC.

CDR3 region: CASSPPGGPYGYTF. As DNA, the CDR3 is TGTGCCAGCAGTCCGCCGGGGGGCCCATATGGCTACACCTTC. V and J are TRBV6-5 and TRBJ1-2, with D tentatively TRBD1 (6 bases). In germline, CDR1 is MNHEY, CDR2 SVGAGI. The CDR3 loop spans 14 amino acids. With 5 bases removed from V and 5 bases from J, the gap between germline ends came to 15 bases.

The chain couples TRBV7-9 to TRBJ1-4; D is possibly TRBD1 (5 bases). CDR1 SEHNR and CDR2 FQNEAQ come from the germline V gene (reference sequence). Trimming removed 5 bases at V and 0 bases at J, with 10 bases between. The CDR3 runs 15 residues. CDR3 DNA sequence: TGTGCCAGCAGCGCCGACAGTGCAACTAATGAAAAACTGTTTTTT. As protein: CASSADSATNEKLFF.

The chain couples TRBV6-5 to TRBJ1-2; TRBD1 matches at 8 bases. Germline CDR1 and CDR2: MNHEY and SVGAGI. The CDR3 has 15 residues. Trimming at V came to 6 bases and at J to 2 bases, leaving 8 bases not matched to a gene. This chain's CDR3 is CASSQGGQVNYGYTF. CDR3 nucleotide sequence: TGTGCCAGCAGCCAGGGGGGACAGGTGAACTATGGCTACACCTTC.

The CDR3 DNA reads TGTGCCAGCAGTTTAGTCCGGGAGACCCAGTACTTC. The encoded protein is CASSLVRETQYF. The chain has TRBV6-5 and TRBJ2-5; unclear D gene. V lost 4 bases to trimming and J lost 5 bases, with 8 bases between them. Per the germline V gene, CDR1 is MNHEY and CDR2 is SVGAGI. The CDR3 has 12 residues.

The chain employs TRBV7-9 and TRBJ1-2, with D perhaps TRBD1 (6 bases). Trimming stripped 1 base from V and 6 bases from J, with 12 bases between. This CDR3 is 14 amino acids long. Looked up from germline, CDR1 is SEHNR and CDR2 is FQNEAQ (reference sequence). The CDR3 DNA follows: TGTGCCAGCAGCTTAGACTACAGGGATCATGGCTACACCTTC. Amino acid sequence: CASSLDYRDHGYTF.

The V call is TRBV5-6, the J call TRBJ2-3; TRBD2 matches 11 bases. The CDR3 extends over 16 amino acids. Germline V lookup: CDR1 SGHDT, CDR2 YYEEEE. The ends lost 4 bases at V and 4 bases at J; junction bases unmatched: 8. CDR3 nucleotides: TGTGCCAGCAGCCCTGACCTAGCGGGGGGACCAGATACGCAGTATTTT. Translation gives CASSPDLAGGPDTQYF.

In nucleotides, the CDR3 is TGTGCCAGCAGCCAAGAATTAGGGGATCAGCCCCAGCATTTT. Protein: CASSQELGDQPQHF. V usage is TRBV3-1 (or the pseudogene TRBV3-2) and J usage is TRBJ1-5; D is perhaps TRBD1 (5 bases). Germline V gene lookup returns CDR1 LGHDT and CDR2 YNNKEL (reference sequence). The V end lost 0 bases, the J end lost 5 bases, and 8 bases lay between the germline ends. The CDR3 length is 14 residues.